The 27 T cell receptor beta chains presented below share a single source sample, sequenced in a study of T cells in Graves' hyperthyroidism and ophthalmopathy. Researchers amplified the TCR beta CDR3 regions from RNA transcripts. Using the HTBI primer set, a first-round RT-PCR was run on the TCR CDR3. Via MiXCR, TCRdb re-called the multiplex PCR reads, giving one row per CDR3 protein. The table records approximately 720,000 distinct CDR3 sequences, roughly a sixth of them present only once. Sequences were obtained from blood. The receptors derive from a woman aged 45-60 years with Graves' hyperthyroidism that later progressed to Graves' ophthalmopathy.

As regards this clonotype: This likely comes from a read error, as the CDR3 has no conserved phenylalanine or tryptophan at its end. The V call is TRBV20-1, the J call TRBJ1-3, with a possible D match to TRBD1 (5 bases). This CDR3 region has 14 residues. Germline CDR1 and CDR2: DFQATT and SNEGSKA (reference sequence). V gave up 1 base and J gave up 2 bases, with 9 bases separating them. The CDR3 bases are TGCAGTGCTAGAGTAGGGACTGCTGGAAACACCATATATTCT. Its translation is CSARVGTAGNTIYS.

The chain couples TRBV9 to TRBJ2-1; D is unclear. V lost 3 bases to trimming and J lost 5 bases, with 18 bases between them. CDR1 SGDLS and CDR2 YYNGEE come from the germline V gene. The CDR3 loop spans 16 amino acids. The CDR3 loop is CASSESGGVRNNEQFF. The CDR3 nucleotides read TGTGCCAGCAGCGAAAGTGGTGGGGTCAGAAACAATGAGCAGTTCTTC.

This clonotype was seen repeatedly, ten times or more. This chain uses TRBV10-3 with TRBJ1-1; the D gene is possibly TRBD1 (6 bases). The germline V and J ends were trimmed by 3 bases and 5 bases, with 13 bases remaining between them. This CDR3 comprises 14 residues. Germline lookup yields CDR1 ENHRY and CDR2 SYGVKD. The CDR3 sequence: CAISDRSGETEAFF. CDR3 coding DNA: TGTGCCATCAGTGACCGTTCAGGGGAGACTGAAGCTTTCTTT.

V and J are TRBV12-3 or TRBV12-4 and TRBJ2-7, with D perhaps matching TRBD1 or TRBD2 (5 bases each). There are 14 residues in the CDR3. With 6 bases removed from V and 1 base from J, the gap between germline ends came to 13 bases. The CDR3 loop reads CASSRLWGSYEQYF. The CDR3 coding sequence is TGTGCCAGCAGCCGACTCTGGGGGTCCTACGAGCAGTACTTC.

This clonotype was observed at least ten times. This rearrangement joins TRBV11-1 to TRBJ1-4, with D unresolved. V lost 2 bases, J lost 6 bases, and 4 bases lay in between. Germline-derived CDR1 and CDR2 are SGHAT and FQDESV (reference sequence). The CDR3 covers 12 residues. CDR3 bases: TGTGCCAGCAGCTTACAGGATGAAAAACTGTTTTTT. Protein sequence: CASSLQDEKLFF. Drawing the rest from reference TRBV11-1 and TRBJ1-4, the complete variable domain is EAEVAQSPRYKITEKSQAVAFWCDPISGHATLYWYRQILGQGPELLVQFQDESVVDDSQLPKDRFSAERLKGVDSTLKIQPAELGDSAMYLCASSLQDEKLFFGSGTQLSVL.

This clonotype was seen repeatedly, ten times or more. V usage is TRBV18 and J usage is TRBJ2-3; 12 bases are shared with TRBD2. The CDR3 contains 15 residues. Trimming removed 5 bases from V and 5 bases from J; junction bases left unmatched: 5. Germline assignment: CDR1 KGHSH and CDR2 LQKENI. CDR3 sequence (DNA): TGTGCCAGCTCAACCGGACTAGCGGGGATAGATACGCAGTATTTT. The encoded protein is CASSTGLAGIDTQYF.

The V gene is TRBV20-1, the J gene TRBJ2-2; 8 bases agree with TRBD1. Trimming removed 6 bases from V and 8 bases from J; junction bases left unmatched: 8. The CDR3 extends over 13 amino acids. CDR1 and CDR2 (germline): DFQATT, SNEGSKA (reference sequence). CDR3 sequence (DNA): TGCAGTGCGCCTGACAGGGGCAGGGGGGAGCTGTTTTTT. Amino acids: CSAPDRGRGELFF.

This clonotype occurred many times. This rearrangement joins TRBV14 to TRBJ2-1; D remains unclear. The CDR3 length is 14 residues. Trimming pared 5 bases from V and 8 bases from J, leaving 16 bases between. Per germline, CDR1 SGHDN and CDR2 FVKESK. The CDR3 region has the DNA TGTGCCAGCAGCGAAGGCCGGGTATTAGATGAGCAGTTCTTC. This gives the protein CASSEGRVLDEQFF.

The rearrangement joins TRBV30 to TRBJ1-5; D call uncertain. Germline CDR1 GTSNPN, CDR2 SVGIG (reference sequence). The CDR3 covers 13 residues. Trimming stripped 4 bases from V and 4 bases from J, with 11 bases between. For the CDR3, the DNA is TGTGCCTGGAAAGGGATGGGAAATCAGCCCCAGCATTTT. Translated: CAWKGMGNQPQHF.

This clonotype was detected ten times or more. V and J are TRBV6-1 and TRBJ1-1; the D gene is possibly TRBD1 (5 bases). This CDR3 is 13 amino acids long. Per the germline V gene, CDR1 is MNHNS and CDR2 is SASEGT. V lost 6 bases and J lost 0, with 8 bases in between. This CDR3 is CASRGPMNTEAFF. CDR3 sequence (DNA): TGTGCCAGCAGGGGACCTATGAACACTGAAGCTTTCTTT.

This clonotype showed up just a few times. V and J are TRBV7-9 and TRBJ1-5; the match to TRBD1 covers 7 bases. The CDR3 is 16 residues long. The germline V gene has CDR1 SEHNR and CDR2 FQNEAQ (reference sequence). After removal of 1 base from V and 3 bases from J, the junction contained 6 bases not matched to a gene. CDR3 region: CASSLGGRGDNQPQHF. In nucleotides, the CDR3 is TGTGCCAGCAGCTTAGGGGGCAGGGGGGACAATCAGCCCCAGCATTTT.

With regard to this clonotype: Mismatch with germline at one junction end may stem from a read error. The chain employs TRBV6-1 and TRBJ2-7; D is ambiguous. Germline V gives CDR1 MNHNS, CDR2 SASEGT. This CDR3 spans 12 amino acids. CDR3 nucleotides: TGTGGCAGCAGCCCCTCTGGGGACGAGCAGTACTTC. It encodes CGSSPSGDEQYF.

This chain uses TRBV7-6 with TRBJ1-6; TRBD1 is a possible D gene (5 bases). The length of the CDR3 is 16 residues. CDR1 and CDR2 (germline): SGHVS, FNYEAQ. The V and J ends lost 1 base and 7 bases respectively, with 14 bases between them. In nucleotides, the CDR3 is TGTGCCAGCAGCTTAGGGCAGGGAGAATCAAATTCACCCCTCCACTTT. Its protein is CASSLGQGESNSPLHF. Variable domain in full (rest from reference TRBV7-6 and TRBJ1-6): GAGVSQSPRYKVTKRGQDVALRCDPISGHVSLYWYRQALGQGPEFLTYFNYEAQQDKSGLPNDRFSAERPEGSISTLTIQRTEQRDSAMYRCASSLGQGESNSPLHFGNGTRLTVT.

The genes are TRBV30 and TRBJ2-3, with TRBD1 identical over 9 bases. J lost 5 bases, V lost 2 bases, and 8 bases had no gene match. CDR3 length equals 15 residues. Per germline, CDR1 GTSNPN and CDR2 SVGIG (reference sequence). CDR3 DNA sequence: TGTGCCTGGAGTTCGGGACAGGGAAAAGGAGATACGCAGTATTTT. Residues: CAWSSGQGKGDTQYF.

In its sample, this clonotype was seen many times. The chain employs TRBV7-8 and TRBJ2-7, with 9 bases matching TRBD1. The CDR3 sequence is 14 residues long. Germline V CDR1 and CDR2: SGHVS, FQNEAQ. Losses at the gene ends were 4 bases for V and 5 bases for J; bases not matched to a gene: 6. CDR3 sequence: CASSSYRGLDEQYF. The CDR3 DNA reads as TGTGCCAGCAGCTCTTACAGGGGGCTCGACGAGCAGTACTTC.

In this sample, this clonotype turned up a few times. CDR3 in DNA: TGTGCCAGTAGTCTCACGAATATGCCCTTCGAGACCCAGTACTTC. Encoded protein: CASSLTNMPFETQYF. The chain employs TRBV19 and TRBJ2-5; D gene uncertain. Trimming shortened V by 5 bases and J by 5 bases, and 18 bases separated the two germline ends. CDR1 is LNHDA and CDR2 is SQIVND in the germline V gene (reference sequence). The CDR3 consists of 15 residues.

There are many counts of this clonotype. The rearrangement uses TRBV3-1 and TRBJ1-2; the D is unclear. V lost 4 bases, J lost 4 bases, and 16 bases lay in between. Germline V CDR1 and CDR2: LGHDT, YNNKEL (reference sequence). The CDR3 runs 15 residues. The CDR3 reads CASSPTLQGRYGYTF. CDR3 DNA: TGTGCCAGCAGCCCAACCCTACAAGGCCGCTATGGCTACACCTTC.

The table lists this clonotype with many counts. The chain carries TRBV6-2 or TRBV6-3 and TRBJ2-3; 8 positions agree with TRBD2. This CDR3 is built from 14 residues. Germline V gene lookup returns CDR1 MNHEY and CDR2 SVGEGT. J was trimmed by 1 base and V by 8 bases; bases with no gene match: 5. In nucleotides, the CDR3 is TGTGCCAGCGGGAAAGCGGGGGGCACAGATACGCAGTATTTT. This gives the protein CASGKAGGTDTQYF.

CDR3 coding DNA: TGCAGCGTTGAACCCGTAGAGGACTATGGCTACACCTTC. This translates into CSVEPVEDYGYTF. The chain recombines TRBV29-1 with TRBJ1-2; D ambiguous. V lost 2 bases and J lost 3, with 10 bases in between. Germline CDR1 SQVTM, CDR2 ANQGSEA. This CDR3 has 13 residues.

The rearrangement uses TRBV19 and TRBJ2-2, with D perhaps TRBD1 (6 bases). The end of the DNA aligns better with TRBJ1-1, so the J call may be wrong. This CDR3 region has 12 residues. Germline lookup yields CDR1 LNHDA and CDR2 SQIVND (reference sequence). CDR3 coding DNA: TGTGCCAGTAGTACATACAGGGCTGGAGCTTTCTTT. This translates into CASSTYRAGAFF.

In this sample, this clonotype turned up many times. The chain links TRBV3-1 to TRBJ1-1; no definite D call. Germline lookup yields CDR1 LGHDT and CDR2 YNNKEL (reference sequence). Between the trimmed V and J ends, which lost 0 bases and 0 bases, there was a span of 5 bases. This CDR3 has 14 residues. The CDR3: CASSQDPVNTEAFF. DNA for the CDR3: TGTGCCAGCAGCCAAGATCCCGTGAACACTGAAGCTTTCTTT.

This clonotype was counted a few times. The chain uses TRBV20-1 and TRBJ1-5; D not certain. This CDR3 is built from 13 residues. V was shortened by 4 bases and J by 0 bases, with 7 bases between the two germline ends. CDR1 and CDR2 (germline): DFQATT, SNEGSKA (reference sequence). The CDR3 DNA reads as TGCAGTGCTAACCCGAATAGCAATCAGCCCCAGCATTTT. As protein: CSANPNSNQPQHF.

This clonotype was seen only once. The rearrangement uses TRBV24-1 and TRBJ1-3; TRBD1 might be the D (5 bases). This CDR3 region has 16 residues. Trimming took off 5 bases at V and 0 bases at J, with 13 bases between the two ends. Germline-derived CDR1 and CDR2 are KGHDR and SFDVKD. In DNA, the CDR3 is TGTGCCACCAGTGGTTATGGGGACCTCTCTGGAAACACCATATATTTT. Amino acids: CATSGYGDLSGNTIYF.

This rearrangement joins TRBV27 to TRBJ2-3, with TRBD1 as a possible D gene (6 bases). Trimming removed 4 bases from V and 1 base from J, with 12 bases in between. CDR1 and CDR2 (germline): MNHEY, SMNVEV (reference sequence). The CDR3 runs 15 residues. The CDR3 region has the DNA TGTGCCAGCAGTTCTCCAGCAGGGGGCACAGATACGCAGTATTTT. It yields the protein CASSSPAGGTDTQYF.

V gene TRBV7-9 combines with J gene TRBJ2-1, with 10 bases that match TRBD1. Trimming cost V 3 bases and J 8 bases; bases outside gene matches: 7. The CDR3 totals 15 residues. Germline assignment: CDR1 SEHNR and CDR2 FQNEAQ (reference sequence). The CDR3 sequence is CASSFAGTGDYEQFF. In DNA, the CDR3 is TGTGCCAGCAGCTTCGCCGGGACAGGGGATTATGAGCAGTTCTTC.

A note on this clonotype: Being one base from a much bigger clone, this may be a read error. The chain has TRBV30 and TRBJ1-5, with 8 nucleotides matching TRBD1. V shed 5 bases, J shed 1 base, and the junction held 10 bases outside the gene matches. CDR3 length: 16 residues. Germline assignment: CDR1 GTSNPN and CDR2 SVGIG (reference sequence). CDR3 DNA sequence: TGTGCCTGGGAATCCCCAAGGACAGGGAGCAATCAGCCCCAGCATTTT. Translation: CAWESPRTGSNQPQHF. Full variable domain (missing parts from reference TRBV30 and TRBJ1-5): SQTIHQWPATLVQPVGSPLSLECTVEGTSNPNLYWYRQAAGRGLQLLFYSVGIGQISSEVPQNLSASRPQDRQFILSSKKLLLSDSGFYLCAWESPRTGSNQPQHFGDGTRLSIL.

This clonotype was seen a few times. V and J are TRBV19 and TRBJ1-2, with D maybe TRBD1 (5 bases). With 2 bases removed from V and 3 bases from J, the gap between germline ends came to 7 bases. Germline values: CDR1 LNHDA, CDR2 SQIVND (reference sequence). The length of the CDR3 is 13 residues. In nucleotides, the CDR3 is TGTGCCAGTAGTATATCCAGGGACTATGGCTACACCTTC. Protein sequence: CASSISRDYGYTF. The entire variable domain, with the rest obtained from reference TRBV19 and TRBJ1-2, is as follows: DGGITQSPKYLFRKEGQNVTLSCEQNLNHDAMYWYRQDPGQGLRLIYYSQIVNDFQKGDIAEGYSVSREKKESFPLTVTSAQKNPTAFYLCASSISRDYGYTFGSGTRLTVV.